The sequence of this T cell receptor beta chain was determined in a study of breast tumors, draining lymph nodes, adjacent tissues. The length of the CDR3 is 11 residues. The germline V gene has CDR1 SQVTM and CDR2 ANQGSEA. Study-level results: Findings are consistent with lymph node origin and intratumoral expansion of most tumor T cells. Tumor repertoires ranked between lymph nodes and nontumor tissue in diversity, with V and J gene preferences. Luminal-like breast cancer showed significantly higher tumor–nontumor repertoire similarity than basal-like.

This clonotype was seen a single time. The antigen remains unidentified. An end of the junction differs from the germline gene, which may be a read error. Axillary draining lymph nodes of breast cancer patients supplied the node samples. TCRdb reprocessed the multiplex PCR reads with MiXCR, giving one entry per CDR3 protein. The table has roughly 260,000 distinct CDR3 sequences, under 35% seen once; the top ten hold roughly 1.2%. The sequenced sample was axillary lymph node tissue. The rearrangement links TRBV29-1 to TRBJ2-3; unclear D gene. The TCR was taken from a female donor with breast cancer. Some clones in this sample may be carry-over from other donors' samples. The CDR3 DNA follows: TGCAGCGCCCAGTTTGCAGGTACGCAGTATTTC. Translation: CSAQFAGTQYF.